A selection of T cell receptor beta chains follows, all from one sample in a study of cytomegalovirus exposure and HLA in healthy donors. The protocol was immunoSEQ multiplex PCR, while the TCRdb copy is restricted to in-frame clones and leaves out a portion. The table lists around 170,000 clones, 85% of them singletons. What was sequenced was PBMCs. The receptors come from a man younger than 35 in good health and CMV-seropositive. Each CDR3 is given with its conserved first and last residue. The order of the fields is V gene, J gene, clone size, CDR3 protein. Only part of the rows carry a size: once, few, many, or a class if the clone is expanded.

>TRBV4-1|TRBJ1-2|-
CASSPIIGAGAAYGYTF
>TRBV7-8|TRBJ2-5|-
CASSSTEDRGGTQYF
>TRBV5-1|TRBJ2-2|once
CASSFTGQGFGELFF
>TRBV7-8|TRBJ2-1|-
CASSLGPDRATEQFF
>TRBV28|TRBJ1-2|-
CASSSAGGSYGYTF
>TRBV5-1|TRBJ2-1|-
CASSLTSGSGPEQFF
>TRBV6-5|TRBJ2-5|-
CASRKNSNLQETQYF
>TRBV15|TRBJ1-1|-
CATSRETGGTEAFF
>TRBV19|TRBJ2-1|-
CASSIWGLAEEQFF
>TRBV11-3|TRBJ2-3|-
CASSLDRASGRAGTDTQYF
>TRBV12-5|TRBJ1-5|-
CASATHRGRGNQPQHF
>TRBV28|TRBJ2-2|-
CASKGPGETGELFF
>TRBV7-9|TRBJ2-7|few
CASSLDGTGEQYF
>TRBV30|TRBJ1-1|-
CAWMGQINTEAFF
>TRBV19|TRBJ2-1|-
CASSYGTLNEQFF
>TRBV10-3|TRBJ2-3|once
CAIGTAGASSDTQYF
>TRBV6-6|TRBJ1-5|-
CASSFPAGGSNQPQHF
>TRBV11-2|TRBJ2-7|-
CASSSQLAASYEQYF
>TRBV6-1|TRBJ2-7|-
CASSPRRGQAEQYF
>TRBV19|TRBJ2-1|-
CASRLAGGNEQFF
>TRBV30|TRBJ2-7|-
CAWSVVGDIWQGSYEQYF
>TRBV30|TRBJ1-5|-
CAWSATDRNQPQHF
>TRBV5-4|TRBJ1-2|-
CASSLEPGGYGYTF
>TRBV5-1|TRBJ2-7|once
CASSLAIQYEQYF
>TRBV2|TRBJ2-2|-
CASRVSGGADTGELFF
>TRBV30|TRBJ2-3|once
CAWAGALSPTDTQYF
>TRBV6-5|TRBJ1-1|-
CASSYSPTGVVTEAFF
>TRBV5-6|TRBJ1-1|-
CASSLGYRFEAFF
>TRBV19|TRBJ1-1|-
CASSLQGSTEAFF
>TRBV7-9|TRBJ1-4|-
CASSGSKDLSEKLFF
>TRBV6-6|TRBJ2-3|once
CASTGTNTDTQYF
>TRBV19|TRBJ2-5|-
CASSWREGGKETQYF
>TRBV23-1|TRBJ2-5|-
CASSHYGLAVWAHQYF
>TRBV5-6|TRBJ1-5|-
CASSSGRESQPQHF
>TRBV18|TRBJ1-4|-
CASSPPGLNEKLFF
>TRBV2|TRBJ2-5|once
CATTFTGRAETQYF
>TRBV5-1|TRBJ2-3|-
CASSPGLAGTDTQYF
>TRBV11-1|TRBJ1-1|-
CASSLGSETEAFF
>TRBV5-1|TRBJ1-4|-
CASGRTGTNEKLFF
>TRBV9|TRBJ2-6|-
CASSLTGQGSAGANVLTF
>TRBV7-2|TRBJ2-7|-
CASSLATGGSYEQYF